The rows below give T cell receptor beta chains drawn from one sample of a study of cytomegalovirus exposure and HLA in healthy donors. The method was immunoSEQ multiplex PCR; TCRdb's version includes in-frame clones alone and lacks a portion of them. The repertoire has over 150,000 clones, 80% of them found once; the top ten carry about 4.8%. Sample: PBMCs. Receptor source: a young man in good health and CMV-seronegative. The CDR3 runs from the conserved cysteine through the conserved F or W. Fields, in order: clone size, J gene, D gene, CDR3 length, V gene, CDR3 DNA, CDR3 protein. The D gene is left open where the match is weak. Clone size, where shown, is once, few, many, or a class for clones that have expanded.

clone size: once; J gene: TRBJ2-5; D gene: TRBD2; CDR3 length: 16; V gene: TRBV5-1; CDR3 DNA: TGCGCCAGCAGCCTCCGGACTAGCGGGAACCGAGAGACCCAGTACTTC; CDR3 protein: CASSLRTSGNRETQYF
clone size: -; J gene: TRBJ2-1; D gene: -; CDR3 length: 16; V gene: TRBV27; CDR3 DNA: TGTGCCAGCAGTACCCGGACTGGCGGTCTCTACAATGAGCAGTTCTTC; CDR3 protein: CASSTRTGGLYNEQFF
clone size: -; J gene: TRBJ1-2; D gene: TRBD1; CDR3 length: 12; V gene: TRBV19; CDR3 DNA: TGTGCCTGTTGGACAGGGGGCTATGGCTACACCTTC; CDR3 protein: CACWTGGYGYTF
clone size: once; J gene: TRBJ1-5; D gene: TRBD1; CDR3 length: 15; V gene: TRBV28; CDR3 DNA: TGTGCCAGCAGTTTGGGACAGGTGTACAATCAGCCCCAGCATTTT; CDR3 protein: CASSLGQVYNQPQHF
clone size: -; J gene: TRBJ2-7; D gene: -; CDR3 length: 13; V gene: TRBV6-5; CDR3 DNA: TGTGCCAGCAGCCAGGGACTCCTTAGGGAGCAGTACTTC; CDR3 protein: CASSQGLLREQYF
clone size: -; J gene: TRBJ1-4; D gene: TRBD1; CDR3 length: 15; V gene: TRBV30; CDR3 DNA: TGTGCCTGGAGCCCAATTGGACAGGGGGTAGGAAAACTGTTTTTT; CDR3 protein: CAWSPIGQGVGKLFF
clone size: -; J gene: TRBJ1-1; D gene: -; CDR3 length: 15; V gene: TRBV29-1; CDR3 DNA: TGCAGCGTTGGGCAGTTCTCCTGGAGGGGCACTGAAGCTTTCTTT; CDR3 protein: CSVGQFSWRGTEAFF
clone size: -; J gene: TRBJ2-7; D gene: TRBD1; CDR3 length: 15; V gene: TRBV6-1; CDR3 DNA: TGTGCCAGCAGTGAAAGGGTGACAGGGGCCTACGAGCAGTACTTC; CDR3 protein: CASSERVTGAYEQYF
clone size: -; J gene: TRBJ2-2; D gene: -; CDR3 length: 13; V gene: TRBV30; CDR3 DNA: TGTGCCACCGATAAGGAGCCCACCGGGGAGCTGTTTTTT; CDR3 protein: CATDKEPTGELFF
clone size: -; J gene: TRBJ1-1; D gene: -; CDR3 length: 16; V gene: TRBV27; CDR3 DNA: TGTGCCAGCAGTCCCCAGGGTGGGAGGGCGAACACTGAAGCTTTCTTT; CDR3 protein: CASSPQGGRANTEAFF
clone size: -; J gene: TRBJ1-5; D gene: -; CDR3 length: 16; V gene: TRBV10-3; CDR3 DNA: TGTGCCATCAGTGAGTCGAGAGGGGAGGGGAATCAGCCCCAGCATTTT; CDR3 protein: CAISESRGEGNQPQHF
clone size: -; J gene: TRBJ2-7; D gene: -; CDR3 length: 16; V gene: TRBV5-6; CDR3 DNA: TGTGCCAGCAGCTTAGGTTATCATACTAACTCCTACGAGCAGTACTTC; CDR3 protein: CASSLGYHTNSYEQYF
clone size: -; J gene: TRBJ1-2; D gene: -; CDR3 length: 14; V gene: TRBV28; CDR3 DNA: TGTGCCAGCAGCCTGGATCGGGCTAACTATGGCTACACCTTC; CDR3 protein: CASSLDRANYGYTF
clone size: -; J gene: TRBJ1-3; D gene: TRBD1; CDR3 length: 15; V gene: TRBV5-4; CDR3 DNA: TGTGCCAGCAGCTACCAGGGGGCCACGGGAAACACCATATATTTT; CDR3 protein: CASSYQGATGNTIYF
clone size: -; J gene: TRBJ1-5; D gene: -; CDR3 length: 13; V gene: TRBV30; CDR3 DNA: TGTGCCTGGGGTGCCGGCCGGGATCAGCCCCAGCATTTT; CDR3 protein: CAWGAGRDQPQHF
clone size: -; J gene: TRBJ2-6; D gene: TRBD1; CDR3 length: 19; V gene: TRBV7-9; CDR3 DNA: TGTTCCAGCAGCTTAACCGGGACAGGGGTTGTTTCTGGGGCCAACGTCCTGACTTTC; CDR3 protein: CSSSLTGTGVVSGANVLTF
clone size: -; J gene: TRBJ1-2; D gene: -; CDR3 length: 12; V gene: TRBV9; CDR3 DNA: TGTGCCAGCAGCGACTCCCTCTATGGCTACACCTTC; CDR3 protein: CASSDSLYGYTF
clone size: -; J gene: TRBJ1-6; D gene: TRBD1; CDR3 length: 14; V gene: TRBV19; CDR3 DNA: TGTGCCACCCCTTGGAGGGGGCCAAATTCACCCCTCCACTTT; CDR3 protein: CATPWRGPNSPLHF
clone size: few; J gene: TRBJ1-1; D gene: TRBD1; CDR3 length: 13; V gene: TRBV6-6; CDR3 DNA: TGTGCCAGCAGACCAGGGGGTAGGGCTGAAGCTTTCTTT; CDR3 protein: CASRPGGRAEAFF
clone size: -; J gene: TRBJ2-3; D gene: TRBD2; CDR3 length: 17; V gene: TRBV15; CDR3 DNA: TGTGCCACCAGCAGAGAGAGAGCGGGAGGGAACACAGATACGCAGTATTTT; CDR3 protein: CATSRERAGGNTDTQYF
clone size: -; J gene: TRBJ2-2; D gene: TRBD2; CDR3 length: 15; V gene: TRBV5-5; CDR3 DNA: TGTGCCAGCACCGTGCGGGGGGCTAACACCGGGGAGCTGTTTTTT; CDR3 protein: CASTVRGANTGELFF
clone size: -; J gene: TRBJ2-3; D gene: -; CDR3 length: 16; V gene: TRBV11-1; CDR3 DNA: TGTGCCAGCAGCGCCGCACGGGGGACAGTCACAGATACGCAGTATTTT; CDR3 protein: CASSAARGTVTDTQYF
clone size: -; J gene: TRBJ1-1; D gene: -; CDR3 length: 13; V gene: TRBV18; CDR3 DNA: TGTGCCAGCTCACCATCCGTGAACACTGAAGCTTTCTTT; CDR3 protein: CASSPSVNTEAFF
clone size: few; J gene: TRBJ1-1; D gene: -; CDR3 length: 14; V gene: TRBV6-5; CDR3 DNA: TGTGCCAGCAGTTACTCCGAAGCTAACACTGAAGCTTTCTTT; CDR3 protein: CASSYSEANTEAFF
clone size: -; J gene: TRBJ1-1; D gene: TRBD1; CDR3 length: 19; V gene: TRBV5-1; CDR3 DNA: TGCGCCAGCAGCTTAGGACAGGGAGGCACTATCCCACTGGACACTGAAGCTTTCTTT; CDR3 protein: CASSLGQGGTIPLDTEAFF